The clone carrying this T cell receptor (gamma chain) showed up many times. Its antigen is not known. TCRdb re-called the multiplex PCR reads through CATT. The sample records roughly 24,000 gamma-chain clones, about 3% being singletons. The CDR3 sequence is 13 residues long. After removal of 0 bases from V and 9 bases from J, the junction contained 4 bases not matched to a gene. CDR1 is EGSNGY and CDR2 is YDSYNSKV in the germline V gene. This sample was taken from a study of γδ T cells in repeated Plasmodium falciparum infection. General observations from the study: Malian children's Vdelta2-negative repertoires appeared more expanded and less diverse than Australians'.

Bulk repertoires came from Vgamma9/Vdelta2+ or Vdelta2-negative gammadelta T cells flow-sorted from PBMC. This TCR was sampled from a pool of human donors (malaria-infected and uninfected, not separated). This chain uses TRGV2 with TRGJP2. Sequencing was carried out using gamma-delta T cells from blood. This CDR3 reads CATWDGTYWIKTF. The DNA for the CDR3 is TGTGCCACCTGGGACGGGACCTATTGGATCAAGACGTTT.